This T cell receptor beta chain was captured in a study of OX40 agonist ivuxolimab in advanced cancers. Turning to the study itself: Mean age approximately 59 years, range roughly 20 to 85; just over 80% male. Study-wide findings and caveats: Expanded clones were, on average, more numerous in CD8+ T cells than in CD4+. At 0.1 to 3.0 mg/kg and by week 6, CD4+ and CD8+ T cells in the blood had expanded clonally.

Trimming cost V 4 bases and J 5 bases; bases outside gene matches: 7. Germline V gene sequence: CDR1 SGHRS, CDR2 YFSETQ. This CDR3 spans 17 amino acids. As for this clone: Antigen specificity is unknown.

Clones were read by immunoSEQ multiplex PCR, and TCRdb kept only the in-frame ones, dropping some. Altogether 65,000 to 85,000 clones are present, around 82% being singletons, with the ten largest covering under 8.5%. The sequence derives from an adult with an advanced solid tumor such as melanoma, head and neck, liver or kidney cancer. Material: CD4+ or CD8+ T cells sorted from blood, obtained in a trial of the OX40 agonist ivuxolimab. V usage is TRBV5-1 and J usage is TRBJ2-2; 14 nucleotides agree with TRBD2. CDR3 in amino acids: CASSPGLAGGGTGELFF. CDR3 nucleotides: TGCGCCAGCAGCCCTGGACTAGCGGGGGGCGGGACCGGGGAGCTGTTTTTT.